This T cell receptor (beta chain) originates from a study of blood T cell repertoires in COVID-19. Study-level information: PBMCs, B-cell-depleted T cells, or T cells were the source of the cDNA or gDNA that made up the material.

Germline CDR1 and CDR2: SGDLS and YYNGEE. Trimming took 0 bases from V and 2 from J, leaving 15 bases between them. The CDR3 spans 16 residues. Methods used by the authors: Amplification with reference gene primers provided the estimates of nucleated cell counts. TCRdb keeps only in-frame clones here, not all; method: immunoSEQ multiplex PCR. V and J calls and clone size follow that table, whereas D and trimming were derived from the DNA. In the table there are more than 200,000 clones, about 87% of which are singletons. The specimen sequenced was peripheral blood. The V and J genes are TRBV9 and TRBJ2-7; perhaps TRBD1 as D (6 bases). The TCR sequence derives from a woman aged 55 to 70 with COVID-19, enrolled during active disease. The CDR3 loop is CASSVGLQGYAYEQYF. DNA of the CDR3: TGTGCCAGCAGCGTAGGTTTACAGGGATACGCCTACGAGCAGTACTTC.